One and the same sample provided the 19 T cell receptor beta chains below, sequenced in a study of blood T cell repertoires in COVID-19. Assay: immunoSEQ multiplex PCR; the TCRdb copy retains only in-frame clones and omits some. The table lists around 200,000 clones, 80% of them singletons. Sequencing was done on a sample of peripheral blood. The receptor source for this set is a woman in her sixties or seventies with acute or convalescent COVID-19.

The chain couples TRBV27 to TRBJ2-7, with 7 positions matching TRBD2. The germline CDR1 and CDR2 sequences are MNHEY and SMNVEV (reference sequence). The CDR3 has 13 amino acids. With V trimmed by 5 bases and J by 0 bases, 1 base remained unmatched. In DNA, the CDR3 is TGTGCCAGCAGTGCTAGCGGCTCCTACGAGCAGTACTTC. Amino acids: CASSASGSYEQYF.

The chain is built from TRBV2 and TRBJ2-7; 9 nucleotides line up with TRBD2. The CDR3 totals 15 residues. J lost 1 base, V lost 5 bases, and 6 bases had no gene match. Germline CDR1 SNHLY, CDR2 FYNNEI. CDR3 amino acids: CASSQLTSGSYEQYF. Written as DNA, the CDR3 is TGTGCCAGCAGTCAACTGACTAGCGGTTCCTACGAGCAGTACTTC.

This clone was seen repeatedly, ten times or more. This sequence joins TRBV24-1 and TRBJ2-2; 9 bases are a match to TRBD1. There are 16 residues in the CDR3. After removal of 3 bases from V and 5 bases from J, the junction contained 6 bases not matched to a gene. Germline-derived CDR1 and CDR2 are KGHDR and SFDVKD. This chain's CDR3 is CATSDTRDRETGELFF. The DNA of the CDR3 is TGTGCCACCAGTGATACTAGGGACAGGGAGACCGGGGAGCTGTTTTTT.

The chain links TRBV11-2 to TRBJ2-6, with a possible D match to TRBD2 (5 bases). The CDR3 is 15 amino acids. Germline V gene data show CDR1 as SGHAT and CDR2 as FQNNGV. V dropped 1 base and J dropped 2 bases, with 6 bases sitting between them. The CDR3 sequence: CASSLGGAGANVLTF. The CDR3 nucleotides are TGTGCCAGCAGCTTAGGGGGAGCTGGGGCCAACGTCCTGACTTTC.

The chain carries TRBV7-8 and TRBJ2-5; D not resolved. Trimming stripped 0 bases from V and 2 bases from J, with 10 bases between. The CDR3 is made up of 15 amino acids. Germline CDR1 and CDR2: SGHVS and FQNEAQ. CDR3: CASSLAGLSQETQYF. The CDR3 DNA reads as TGTGCCAGCAGCTTAGCCGGTCTGAGTCAAGAGACCCAGTACTTC.

The chain couples TRBV9 to TRBJ2-1, with D possibly TRBD1 on 5 matching bases. The CDR3 runs to 15 residues. CDR1 and CDR2 from the germline V gene are SGDLS and YYNGEE. The V end was cut by 4 bases, the J end by 4 bases, with 15 bases between. This CDR3 is CASSPREVTYNEQFF. For the CDR3, the DNA is TGTGCCAGCAGCCCCAGGGAAGTGACTTACAATGAGCAGTTCTTC.

The chain links TRBV25-1 to TRBJ2-3; 7 bases fit TRBD2. In germline, CDR1 is MGHDK, CDR2 SYGVNS. The CDR3 extends over 14 amino acids. J was trimmed by 6 bases and V by 3 bases; bases with no gene match: 6. CDR3 protein: CASSDVRELDTQYF. The CDR3 coding sequence is TGTGCCAGCAGTGACGTGCGGGAGCTTGATACGCAGTATTTT.

This clone was seen a handful of times. The V call is TRBV14, the J call TRBJ2-1; TRBD1 matches 8 bases. Germline trimming cut 6 bases from V and 10 bases from J; bases unmatched to any gene: 8. CDR3 length equals 13 residues. From germline, CDR1 is SGHDN and CDR2 FVKESK. As DNA, the CDR3 is TGTGCCAGCAGTCCGGACAGGGCGAGGGAGCAGTTCTTC. This encodes CASSPDRAREQFF. The complete variable domain, with remaining parts taken from reference TRBV14 and TRBJ2-1, reads EAGVTQFPSHSVIEKGQTVTLRCDPISGHDNLYWYRRVMGKEIKFLLHFVKESKQDESGMPNNRFLAERTGGTYSTLKVQPAELEDSGVYFCASSPDRAREQFFGPGTRLTVL.

This clone has a count of ten or more. Here the CDR3 reads CSAGISYEQYF. CDR3 bases: TGCAGCGCCGGGATTTCCTACGAGCAGTACTTC. V is TRBV29-1 and J is TRBJ2-7, with D maybe TRBD2 (5 bases). V gave up 7 bases and J gave up 1 base, with 8 bases separating them. The CDR3 runs 11 residues. Germline assignment: CDR1 SQVTM and CDR2 ANQGSEA.

The rearrangement joins TRBV5-5 to TRBJ2-5, with D maybe TRBD1 (6 bases). From germline, CDR1 is SGHKS and CDR2 YYEKEE (reference sequence). V gave up 4 bases and J gave up 4 bases, with 14 bases separating them. The CDR3 loop spans 14 amino acids. The CDR3 DNA reads as TGTGCCAGCAGCCTGGTGACAGGTGGAGAGACCCAGTACTTC. This codes for CASSLVTGGETQYF.

This clone was counted a single time. The V call is TRBV28, the J call TRBJ2-3; 8 nucleotides line up with TRBD1. CDR1 MDHEN and CDR2 SYDVKM come from the germline V gene. Trimming at V came to 7 bases and at J to 6 bases, leaving 12 bases not matched to a gene. The CDR3 is 15 amino acids. The CDR3 sequence is CASTQPQGARDTQYF. The CDR3, as DNA: TGTGCCAGCACCCAACCCCAGGGGGCAAGGGATACGCAGTATTTT.

The V gene is TRBV30, the J gene TRBJ1-1; 8 nucleotides match TRBD1. Trimming removed 1 base from V and 4 bases from J; junction bases left unmatched: 2. Germline values: CDR1 GTSNPN, CDR2 SVGIG (reference sequence). The CDR3 is 13 residues long. CDR3 bases: TGTGCCTGGAGTGCCCAGGGGGCCACTGAAGCTTTCTTT. Encoded protein: CAWSAQGATEAFF. Filled out from reference TRBV30 and TRBJ1-1, the complete variable domain reads SQTIHQWPATLVQPVGSPLSLECTVEGTSNPNLYWYRQAAGRGLQLLFYSVGIGQISSEVPQNLSASRPQDRQFILSSKKLLLSDSGFYLCAWSAQGATEAFFGQGTRLTVV.

V and J are TRBV4-1 and TRBJ2-7; 12 bases map to TRBD1. Germline values: CDR1 MGHRA, CDR2 YSYEKL. With V trimmed by 1 base and J by 5 bases, 3 bases remained unmatched. There are 15 residues in the CDR3. CDR3 loop: CASSQAGTGGNEQYF. The CDR3, as DNA: TGCGCCAGCAGCCAAGCCGGGACAGGGGGCAACGAGCAGTACTTC.

The chain recombines TRBV5-6 with TRBJ2-7, with 16 nucleotides matching TRBD2. J lost 10 bases, V lost 4 bases, and 8 bases had no gene match. The CDR3 consists of 15 residues. The germline gives CDR1 SGHDT, CDR2 YYEEEE. Here the CDR3 reads CASSATGLAGGLQYF. The CDR3 bases are TGTGCCAGCAGCGCGACGGGACTAGCGGGAGGGTTACAGTACTTC.

The chain carries TRBV15 and TRBJ1-4, with D unclear. V was shortened by 0 bases and J by 7 bases, with 15 bases between the two germline ends. The CDR3 totals 16 residues. Per germline, CDR1 LNHNV and CDR2 YYDKDF (reference sequence). The CDR3 region has the DNA TGTGCCACCAGCAGAGATACTAACCTAGATCGTGAAAAACTGTTTTTT. Its translation: CATSRDTNLDREKLFF.

In DNA form, the CDR3 reads TGTGCCAGTATCGGACAGGGGGCTGGGGCCAACGTCCTGACTTTC. This codes for CASIGQGAGANVLTF. V is TRBV19 and J is TRBJ2-6; 10 bases match TRBD1. V was pared by 7 bases and J by 2 bases, with 2 bases of the junction left unmatched. Germline CDR1 LNHDA, CDR2 SQIVND (reference sequence). The CDR3 covers 15 residues.

This rearrangement joins TRBV27 to TRBJ2-7; a possible D gene is TRBD1 (5 bases). This CDR3 comprises 12 residues. The ends were cut back, 3 bases at V and 6 bases at J, with 9 bases in the middle. Germline assignment: CDR1 MNHEY and CDR2 SMNVEV (reference sequence). CDR3 nucleotide sequence: TGTGCCAGCAGTTTCGAGCAGGGCGAGCAGTACTTC. Amino acid sequence: CASSFEQGEQYF.

This chain links TRBV11-2 with TRBJ2-3; 8 positions match TRBD2. The CDR3 is 16 residues long. The V and J ends lost 5 bases and 0 bases, in that order; junction bases with no gene match: 7. The germline V gene encodes CDR1 SGHAT and CDR2 FQNNGV. The CDR3, as DNA: TGTGCCAGCAGCCGCCGACTAGCGCAGAGCACAGATACGCAGTATTTT. Translating it yields CASSRRLAQSTDTQYF.

The chain is built from TRBV2 and TRBJ2-7; 8 bases fit TRBD1. J lost 3 bases, V lost 3 bases, and 4 bases had no gene match. Germline values: CDR1 SNHLY, CDR2 FYNNEI. CDR3 size: 14 residues. The CDR3 is CASSDFTGGYEQYF. CDR3 DNA sequence: TGTGCCAGCAGTGACTTTACAGGGGGCTACGAGCAGTACTTC.